This T cell receptor (beta chain) appears in the sequencing data of a study of graft-versus-host responses after intestinal transplantation (dated by TCRdb to the early 2020s). At the level of the whole study: The transplants that recipients got were multivisceral, liver-intestinal, or isolated intestinal. A peak of at least 4% donor T cells among recipient peripheral blood mononuclear cells was the definition used for donor T cell macrochimerism. The cohort enrolled about two dozen intestinal transplant recipients, one of whom was a retransplant, and a few patients without pretransplant specimens were excluded. After intestinal transplantation, graft-versus-host and host-versus-graft alloreactive T cell clones were followed in the graft, circulation and bone marrow using bulk TCR-beta CDR3 sequencing. To identify alloreactive clones, pre-transplant mixed lymphocyte reaction products were sequenced and compared with unstimulated pre-transplant donor and recipient T cells. Rather than being sequenced by the commercial service, samples from a few later patients were sequenced in-house on an Illumina MiSeq and processed with MiXCR. Every recipient was given anti-thymocyte globulin induction, then maintenance tacrolimus and steroids for roughly 3 years.

This specimen's time point label, per the study, means: cells obtained before transplantation from donor or recipient. CD3+CD4+ and CD3+CD8+ populations were FACS-sorted from unstimulated pre-transplant donor and recipient cells taken from spleen or lymph nodes. Library preparation used the immunoSEQ multiplex PCR assay. For most patients, genomic DNA was isolated with the Qiagen DNeasy Blood and Tissue Kit and shipped frozen to Adaptive Biotechnologies for TCR sequencing. For most patients, high-throughput TCR-beta CDR3 sequencing of genomic DNA was performed by Adaptive Biotechnologies. Concerning the study's data processing: Adaptive's ImmunoSEQ software was the source of the TCR sequencing data for fewer than 20 patients, while a few other patients were processed with MiXCR and VDJtools. To correct CD4 versus CD8 sorting errors, any sequence found in both subsets at a frequency ratio below 5:1 was removed. CDR3 nucleotide sequences shared between donor and recipient were removed because the origin of such sequences could not be assigned. To count as alloreactive, a clone needed at least 2-fold expansion over unstimulated cells and a minimum CFSE-low frequency of 0.002% (template counts) or 0.001% (read counts). Mappable clones were those detected in sequenced pre-transplant spleen, lymph node, or MLR CFSE-low populations of the donor or recipient. The cumulative frequency of alloreactive clones was calculated as a percentage of all sequences, weighted by copy number. The clones in this table, taken by TCRdb from immuneACCESS, are in-frame only. Not every clone is retained; where verified, under half of the shortfall comes from an unresolved V gene, and the cause of the rest is unknown. The V and J calls and clone size come from that table; D and trimming were worked out from the DNA. Counted in this sample were tens of thousands of clones; 90% to 95% of them appeared once. In total, the top ten clones hold approximately 0.4% of the sample.

On this clone itself: No cognate antigen has been identified for it. Base qualities were left out, and no much larger clone turns up one base away.

The full study reports these points: Peak levels of circulating GvH clones were associated with declines in HvG clones early after transplant. Conclusions were limited by the relatively low number and heterogeneity of intestinal transplant patients. Patients with donor T cell macrochimerism had high GvH to HvG T cell clonal ratios in their allografts. GvH clones were detected in recipient bone marrow, and some of these GvH clones were observed earlier in ileal mucosa or blood, consistent with an intestinal mucosal origin.

CDR1 and CDR2, per the germline V gene, are SGHVS and FNYEAQ. V is trimmed back by 1 base and J by 7 bases, and the junction contains 4 bases that no gene match accounts for. Including the terminal cysteine and phenylalanine, the CDR3 comprises 15 residues. Only the CDR3 region is kept as DNA, spanning 45 bases read in frame from base 1. The chain employs TRBV7-6 and TRBJ2-1, with TRBD2 matching 10 junction bases. The TCR comes from a human donor who was the organ donor for an intestinal transplant. This specimen was unstimulated CD4+ T cells sorted from spleen or lymph node cells, taken before transplant. For the CDR3, the sequence is CASSLGAGGRNEQFF. The sequenced DNA is TGTGCCAGCAGCTTAGGAGCGGGGGGGCGGAATGAGCAGTTCTTC.